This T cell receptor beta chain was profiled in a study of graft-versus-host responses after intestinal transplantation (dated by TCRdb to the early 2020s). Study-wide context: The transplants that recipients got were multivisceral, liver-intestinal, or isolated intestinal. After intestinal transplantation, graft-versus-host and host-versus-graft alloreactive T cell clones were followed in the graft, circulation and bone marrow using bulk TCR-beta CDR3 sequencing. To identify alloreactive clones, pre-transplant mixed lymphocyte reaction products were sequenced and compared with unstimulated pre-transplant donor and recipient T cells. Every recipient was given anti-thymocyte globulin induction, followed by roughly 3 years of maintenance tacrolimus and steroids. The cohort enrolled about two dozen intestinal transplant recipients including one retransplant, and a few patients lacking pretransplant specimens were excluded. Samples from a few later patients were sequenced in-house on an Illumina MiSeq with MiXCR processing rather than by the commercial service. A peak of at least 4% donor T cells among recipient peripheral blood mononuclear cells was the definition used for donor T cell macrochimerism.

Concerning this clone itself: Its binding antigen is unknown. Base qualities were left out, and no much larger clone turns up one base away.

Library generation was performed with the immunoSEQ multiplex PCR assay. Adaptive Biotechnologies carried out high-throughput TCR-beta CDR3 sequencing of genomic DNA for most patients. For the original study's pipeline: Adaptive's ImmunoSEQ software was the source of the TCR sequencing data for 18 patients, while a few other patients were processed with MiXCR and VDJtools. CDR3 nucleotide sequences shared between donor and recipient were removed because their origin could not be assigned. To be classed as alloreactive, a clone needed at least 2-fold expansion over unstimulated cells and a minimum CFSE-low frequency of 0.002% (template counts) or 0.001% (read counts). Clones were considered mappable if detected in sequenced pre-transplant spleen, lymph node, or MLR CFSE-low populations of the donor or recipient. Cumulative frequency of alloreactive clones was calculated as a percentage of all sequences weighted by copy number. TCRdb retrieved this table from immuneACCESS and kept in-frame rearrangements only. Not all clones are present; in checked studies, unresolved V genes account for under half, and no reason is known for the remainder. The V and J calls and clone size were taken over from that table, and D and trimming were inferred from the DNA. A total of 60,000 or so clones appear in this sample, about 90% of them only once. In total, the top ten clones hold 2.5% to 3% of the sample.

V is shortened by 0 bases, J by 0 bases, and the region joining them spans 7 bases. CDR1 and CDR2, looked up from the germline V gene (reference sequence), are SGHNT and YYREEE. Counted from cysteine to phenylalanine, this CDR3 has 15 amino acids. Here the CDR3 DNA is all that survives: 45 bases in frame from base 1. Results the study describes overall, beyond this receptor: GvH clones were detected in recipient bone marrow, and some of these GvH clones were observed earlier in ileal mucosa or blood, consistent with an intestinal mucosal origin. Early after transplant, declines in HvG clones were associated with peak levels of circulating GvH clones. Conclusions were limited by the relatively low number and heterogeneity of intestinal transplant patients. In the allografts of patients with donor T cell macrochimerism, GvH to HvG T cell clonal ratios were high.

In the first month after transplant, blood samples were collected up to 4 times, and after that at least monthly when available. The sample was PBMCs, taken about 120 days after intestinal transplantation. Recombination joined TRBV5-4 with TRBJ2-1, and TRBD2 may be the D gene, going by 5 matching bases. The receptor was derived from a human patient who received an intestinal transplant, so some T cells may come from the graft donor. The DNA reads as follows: TGTGCCAGCAGCTTGGGTACTAGCTCCTACAATGAGCAGTTCTTC. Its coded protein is CASSLGTSSYNEQFF.